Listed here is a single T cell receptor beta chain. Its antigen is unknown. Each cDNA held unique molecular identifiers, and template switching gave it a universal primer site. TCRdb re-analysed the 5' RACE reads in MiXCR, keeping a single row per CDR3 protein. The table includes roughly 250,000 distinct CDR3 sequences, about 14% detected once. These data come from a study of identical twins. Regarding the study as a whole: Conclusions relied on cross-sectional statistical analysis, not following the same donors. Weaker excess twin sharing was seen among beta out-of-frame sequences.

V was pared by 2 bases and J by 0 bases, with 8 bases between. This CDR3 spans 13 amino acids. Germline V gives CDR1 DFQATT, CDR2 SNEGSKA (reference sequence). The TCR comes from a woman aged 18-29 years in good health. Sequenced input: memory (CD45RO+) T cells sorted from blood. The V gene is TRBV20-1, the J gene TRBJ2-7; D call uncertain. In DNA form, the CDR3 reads TGCAGTGCTAGAAGCGCCTACTCCTACGAGCAGTACTTC. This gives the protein CSARSAYSYEQYF.